Below are 24 T cell receptor beta chains sequenced from a single sample in a study of OX40 agonist ivuxolimab in advanced cancers. Clones were sequenced by immunoSEQ multiplex PCR, and TCRdb holds only the in-frame ones, with some missing. The data show approximately 13,000 clones, about 70% seen once. The sample consisted of CD4+ or CD8+ T cells sorted from blood, taken in a trial of the OX40 agonist ivuxolimab. Receptors were obtained from an adult with an advanced solid tumor such as melanoma, head and neck, liver or kidney cancer.

The chain has TRBV19 and TRBJ1-1; 9 bases are shared with TRBD1. Per the germline V gene, CDR1 is LNHDA and CDR2 is SQIVND (reference sequence). Trimming removed 8 bases from V and 4 bases from J; junction bases left unmatched: 8. This CDR3 is 14 amino acids long. The CDR3 reads CASSFGTGFTEAFF. DNA for the CDR3: TGTGCCAGTTCCTTCGGGACAGGGTTCACTGAAGCTTTCTTT.

This chain joins TRBV7-9 and TRBJ1-2; the match to TRBD1 covers 7 bases. Per the germline V gene, CDR1 is SEHNR and CDR2 is FQNEAQ (reference sequence). The CDR3 has 11 amino acids. V lost 5 bases and J lost 14; bases outside the gene matches: 8. The CDR3 nucleotides are TGTGCCAGCAGCAACCGACAGGGACGGACCTTC. Translated: CASSNRQGRTF.

This chain connects TRBV27 to TRBJ1-4; maybe TRBD1 (6 bases). The CDR3 runs 16 residues. Germline V CDR1 and CDR2: MNHEY, SMNVEV (reference sequence). V lost 1 base, J lost 0 bases, and 9 bases lay in between. The CDR3 region has the DNA TGTGCCAGCAGTTTATACTGGACAGCAACTAATGAAAAACTGTTTTTT. As protein: CASSLYWTATNEKLFF.

The chain combines TRBV4-3 with TRBJ1-1; weak D call: TRBD1 (5 bases). Trimming removed 4 bases from V and 5 bases from J, with 11 bases in between. The germline V gene has CDR1 LGHNA and CDR2 YSLEER. The CDR3 is made up of 13 amino acids. CDR3 bases: TGCGCCAGCAGCCCAGAGGGGTGGACTGAAGCTTTCTTT. Amino acid sequence: CASSPEGWTEAFF.

The chain employs TRBV9 and TRBJ2-7; 7 positions match TRBD2. The CDR3 totals 16 residues. V was clipped by 4 bases and J by 5 bases; unmatched bases: 15. The V gene's germline CDR1 is SGDLS and CDR2 YYNGEE. The CDR3 spells CASSSSPTGGANEQYF. Here the CDR3 DNA reads TGTGCCAGCAGCTCCTCCCCAACGGGGGGTGCCAACGAGCAGTACTTC.

This chain uses TRBV11-2 with TRBJ1-2; TRBD1 is a possible D gene (6 bases). The CDR3 sequence is 18 residues long. V was cut by 5 bases and J by 8 bases, with 30 bases left in between. Germline V lookup: CDR1 SGHAT, CDR2 FQNNGV. The CDR3 region has the DNA TGTGCCAGCAGCCCCACGGACATGACAGGACCCGAGGTTGTCGGCTACACCTTC. Protein: CASSPTDMTGPEVVGYTF. The full variable domain, its missing parts supplied by reference TRBV11-2 and TRBJ1-2, is EAGVAQSPRYKIIEKRQSVAFWCNPISGHATLYWYQQILGQGPKLLIQFQNNGVVDDSQLPKDRFSAERLKGVDSTLKIQPAKLEDSAVYLCASSPTDMTGPEVVGYTFGSGTRLTVV.

The chain uses TRBV30 and TRBJ1-4; D gene ambiguous. V dropped 0 bases and J dropped 8 bases, with 4 bases sitting between them. There are 11 residues in the CDR3. Germline CDR1 GTSNPN, CDR2 SVGIG (reference sequence). The CDR3 DNA reads as TGTGCCTGGAGTGTGGGAGAAAAACTGTTTTTT. The encoded protein is CAWSVGEKLFF.

The V gene is TRBV15, the J gene TRBJ2-3; D perhaps matches TRBD2 (6 bases). The V and J ends lost 3 bases and 0 bases respectively, with 7 bases between them. This CDR3 comprises 14 residues. Germline V gene sequence: CDR1 LNHNV, CDR2 YYDKDF (reference sequence). The CDR3 nucleotides are TGTGCCACCAGCAGGGAGGGAAGCACAGATACGCAGTATTTT. It is translated as CATSREGSTDTQYF.

In this sample, this clone turned up a few times. The genes are TRBV28 and TRBJ1-5, with D possibly being TRBD1 (6 bases). V lost 6 bases and J 7 bases, leaving 16 bases between the germline ends. The CDR3 consists of 14 residues. Germline CDR1 is MDHEN and CDR2 is SYDVKM. CDR3 nucleotide sequence: TGTGCCAGCAGCCATCGACAGGCTCGCCAGCCCCAGCATTTT. Residues: CASSHRQARQPQHF.

The chain employs TRBV10-3 and TRBJ2-7, with D possibly being TRBD2 (6 bases). The CDR3 extends over 14 amino acids. V lost 9 bases, J lost 1 base, and 16 bases lay in between. Germline CDR1 ENHRY, CDR2 SYGVKD. The CDR3 region has the DNA TGTGCCATGGGTCAGTCCGCGGGGTCCTACGAGCAGTACTTC. It codes for CAMGQSAGSYEQYF.

J is TRBJ2-1 and V is TRBV11-3; 9 bases are shared with TRBD2. Germline values: CDR1 SGHNT, CDR2 YENEEA. The V gene end was trimmed by 6 bases and the J gene end by 8 bases; junction bases not matched to a gene: 8. The CDR3 has 14 residues. CDR3 amino acids: CASSPERGADEQFF. The CDR3 coding sequence is TGTGCCAGCAGTCCCGAGCGGGGGGCGGATGAGCAGTTCTTC.

V usage is TRBV9 and J usage is TRBJ1-1; the D gene is possibly TRBD1 (5 bases). The CDR3 runs 14 residues. The V and J ends lost 6 bases and 6 bases respectively, with 18 bases between them. Germline lookup yields CDR1 SGDLS and CDR2 YYNGEE. Written as DNA, the CDR3 is TGTGCCAGCACCATAGGGGAGGGTATCGCTGAAGCTTTCTTT. It is translated as CASTIGEGIAEAFF.

This clone has only a few counts. This chain links TRBV4-3 with TRBJ1-1, with 7 nucleotides matching TRBD1. This CDR3 region has 15 residues. The germline gives CDR1 LGHNA, CDR2 YSLEER. The ends lost 3 bases at V and 3 bases at J; junction bases unmatched: 7. This CDR3 reads CASSHPRQGYTEAFF. In DNA, the CDR3 is TGCGCCAGCAGCCACCCTCGACAGGGATACACTGAAGCTTTCTTT.

The gene calls are TRBV6-5 and TRBJ2-1, with 7 nucleotides matching TRBD2. The CDR3 sequence is 14 residues long. The germline V gene has CDR1 MNHEY and CDR2 SVGAGI. The V and J ends lost 2 bases and 2 bases, in that order; junction bases with no gene match: 0. The CDR3 is CASSYSGAYNEQFF. In DNA form, the CDR3 reads TGTGCCAGCAGTTACAGCGGGGCCTACAATGAGCAGTTCTTC.

This chain connects TRBV6-5 to TRBJ1-2; D perhaps matches TRBD1 (5 bases). The CDR3 has 14 residues. Deletions cut 3 bases from V and 0 bases from J, with 8 bases between. Germline lookup yields CDR1 MNHEY and CDR2 SVGAGI. CDR3 in amino acids: CASSYGGSNYGYTF. In nucleotides, the CDR3 is TGTGCCAGCAGTTATGGGGGATCTAACTATGGCTACACCTTC.

The rearrangement joins TRBV10-3 to TRBJ2-1; 11 bases are shared with TRBD2. V was pared by 0 bases and J by 9 bases, with 10 bases of the junction left unmatched. This CDR3 contains 17 residues. Germline CDR1 reads ENHRY; CDR2 reads SYGVKD. In DNA form, the CDR3 reads TGTGCCATCAGTGAGTCGTCGGGACTAGCGGAGCTCGGTGAGCAGTTCTTC. The encoded protein is CAISESSGLAELGEQFF.

J is TRBJ2-3 and V is TRBV15; the D gene is possibly TRBD1 (5 bases). The V and J ends lost 0 bases and 2 bases respectively, with 15 bases between them. Germline loops: CDR1 LNHNV, CDR2 YYDKDF (reference sequence). The CDR3 has 17 residues. The CDR3 region is CATSRDHSDSFTDTQYF. The DNA of the CDR3 is TGTGCCACCAGCAGAGATCACAGCGACAGTTTCACAGATACGCAGTATTTT. Combining the CDR3 with reference TRBV15 and TRBJ2-3 gives the whole variable domain DAMVIQNPRYQVTQFGKPVTLSCSQTLNHNVMYWYQQKSSQAPKLLFHYYDKDFNNEADTPDNFQSRRPNTSFCFLDIRSPGLGDTAMYLCATSRDHSDSFTDTQYFGPGTRLTVL.

The chain employs TRBV9 and TRBJ1-1; tentative D call: TRBD1 (6 bases). Trimming took 4 bases from V and 5 from J, leaving 18 bases between them. In germline, CDR1 is SGDLS, CDR2 YYNGEE. There are 15 residues in the CDR3. The CDR3 nucleotides are TGTGCCAGCAGCCAAGAGGGACACCCGGGGACTGAAGCTTTCTTT. Its protein is CASSQEGHPGTEAFF.

This sequence joins TRBV27 and TRBJ2-3, with D unresolved. V lost 1 base to trimming and J lost 3 bases, with 5 bases between them. Germline V gives CDR1 MNHEY, CDR2 SMNVEV (reference sequence). CDR3 length: 13 amino acids. The CDR3 sequence is CASSLYMTDTQYF. CDR3 nucleotides: TGTGCCAGCAGTTTATATATGACAGATACGCAGTATTTT.

The chain couples TRBV4-1 to TRBJ2-5; D is uncertain. Between the trimmed V and J ends, which lost 0 bases and 11 bases, there was a span of 16 bases. CDR1 is MGHRA, CDR2 YSYEKL, per germline. The CDR3 has 14 amino acids. The CDR3 DNA reads TGCGCCAGCAGCCAAGAAATGACGGATTTATGGCAGTACTTC. Translated: CASSQEMTDLWQYF.

V is TRBV4-2 and J is TRBJ1-2, with D maybe TRBD1 (5 bases). The V gene lost 5 bases and the J gene lost 4 bases, with 14 bases spanning the gap. CDR3 length: 14 residues. In germline, CDR1 is LGHNA, CDR2 YNFKEQ. The CDR3 DNA reads as TGTGCCAGCAGCTTGGGGGGGACGGTCTATGGCTACACCTTC. Translating it yields CASSLGGTVYGYTF.

This chain uses TRBV7-6 with TRBJ1-2; no firm D call. Deletions cut 1 base from V and 4 bases from J, with 16 bases between. The CDR3 has 16 amino acids. CDR1 and CDR2 (germline): SGHVS, FNYEAQ. For the CDR3, the DNA is TGTGCCAGCAGCTTAGACGTTCTGGGTTCGTCCTATGGCTACACCTTC. It translates to CASSLDVLGSSYGYTF. Looking up the rest from reference TRBV7-6 and TRBJ1-2 gives the full variable domain: GAGVSQSPRYKVTKRGQDVALRCDPISGHVSLYWYRQALGQGPEFLTYFNYEAQQDKSGLPNDRFSAERPEGSISTLTIQRTEQRDSAMYRCASSLDVLGSSYGYTFGSGTRLTVV.

The chain couples TRBV9 to TRBJ2-3, with no clear D. The CDR3 contains 17 residues. Per germline, CDR1 SGDLS and CDR2 YYNGEE. V lost 4 bases and J lost 3, with 21 bases in between. CDR3 DNA sequence: TGTGCCAGCAGCCCCCACGCGGACCTTTCCTATACAGATACGCAGTATTTT. It codes for CASSPHADLSYTDTQYF.

V usage is TRBV13 and J usage is TRBJ1-6; no clear D. CDR1 and CDR2 (germline): PRHDT, FYEKMQ (reference sequence). The CDR3 has 14 residues. V was shortened by 6 bases and J by 0 bases, with 6 bases between the two germline ends. The CDR3 DNA reads as TGTGCCAGCAGGCTCTACTCCTATAATTCACCCCTCCACTTT. This codes for CASRLYSYNSPLHF.